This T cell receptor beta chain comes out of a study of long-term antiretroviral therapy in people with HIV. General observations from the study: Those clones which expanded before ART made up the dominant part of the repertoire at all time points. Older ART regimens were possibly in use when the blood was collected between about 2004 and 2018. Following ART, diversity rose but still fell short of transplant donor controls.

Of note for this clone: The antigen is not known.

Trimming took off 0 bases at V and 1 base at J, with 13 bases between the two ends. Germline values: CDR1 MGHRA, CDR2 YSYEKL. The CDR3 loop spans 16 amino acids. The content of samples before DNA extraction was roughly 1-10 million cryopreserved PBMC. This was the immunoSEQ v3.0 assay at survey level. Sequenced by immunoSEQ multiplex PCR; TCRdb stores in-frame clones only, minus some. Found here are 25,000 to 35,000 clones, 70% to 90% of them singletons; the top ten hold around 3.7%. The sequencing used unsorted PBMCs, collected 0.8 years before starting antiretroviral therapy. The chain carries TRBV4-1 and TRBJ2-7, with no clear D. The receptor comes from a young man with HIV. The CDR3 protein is CASSQEGYPQSYEQYF. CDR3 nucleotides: TGCGCCAGCAGCCAAGAGGGGTATCCACAGTCCTACGAGCAGTACTTC.